This T cell receptor (beta chain) originates from a study of CD8 T cells in ankylosing spondylitis. The study, taken as a whole, reports: Ankylosing spondylitis blood appeared to carry a characteristic TCR beta motif of roughly 8 highly homologous variants. Clones linked to disease, bearing a CD8+ phenotype, were relatively rare in peripheral blood.

A single record per CDR3 protein comes from TCRdb applying MiXCR to the 5' RACE reads. The sample has about 220,000 distinct CDR3 sequences; about a sixth are singletons. V lost 1 base and J lost 8, with 14 bases in between. Germline V gene lookup returns CDR1 SEHNR and CDR2 FQNEAQ (reference sequence). The CDR3 is 15 residues long. The table lists this clonotype with a few counts. Its target is unknown. The sequenced sample was blood, either unsorted or a sorted T cell fraction (not recorded which). J is TRBJ1-4 and V is TRBV7-9, with TRBD1 as a possible D gene (5 bases). The sequence came from a male donor with ankylosing spondylitis. The CDR3 spells CASSLGVADTEKLFF. The CDR3 coding sequence is TGTGCCAGCAGCTTAGGTGTGGCGGACACAGAAAAACTGTTTTTT. The complete variable domain, with remaining parts taken from reference TRBV7-9 and TRBJ1-4, reads DTGVSQNPRHKITKRGQNVTFRCDPISEHNRLYWYRQTLGQGPEFLTYFQNEAQLEKSRLLSDRFSAERPKGSFSTLEIQRTEQGDSAMYLCASSLGVADTEKLFFGSGTQLSVL.